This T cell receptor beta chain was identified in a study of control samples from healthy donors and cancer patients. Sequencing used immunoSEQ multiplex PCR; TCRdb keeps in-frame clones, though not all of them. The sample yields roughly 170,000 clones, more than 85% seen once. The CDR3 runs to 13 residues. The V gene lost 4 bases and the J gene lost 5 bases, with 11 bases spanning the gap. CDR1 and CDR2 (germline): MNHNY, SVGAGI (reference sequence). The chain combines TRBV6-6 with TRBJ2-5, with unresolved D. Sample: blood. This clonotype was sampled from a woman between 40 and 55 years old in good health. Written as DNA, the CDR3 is TGTGCCAGCAGTTTATACGGTACGGAGACCCAGTACTTC. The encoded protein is CASSLYGTETQYF.